This TCR beta chain was found in a study of T cells expressing NK-cell markers. Study-level findings and limits: In a group of several donors, dominant NKG2C+ clonotypes represented about 1.0-7.5% of CD8+ T cells. Unclear, still, was the HCMV specificity of the expanded NKG2C+ T cell clones.

Germline CDR1 LGHNA, CDR2 YNFKEQ. CDR3 length: 17 amino acids. UMI-tagged 5'RACE template switching yielded the TCR beta cDNA. TCRdb re-called the 5' RACE reads; every CDR3 protein appears as one record, without DNA. The data show around 550,000 distinct CDR3 sequences, and the top ten clones hold approximately 3.5%. Of note for this clonotype: Its antigen is still unknown.

This sequence joins TRBV4-2 and TRBJ2-3; TCRdb's D gene call, TRBD2, goes unchecked for lack of DNA. The sample consisted of blood T cells: a sorted CD56 or NKG2C T cell subset, CD4+ or CD8+ T cells, or bulk PBMC T cells (not recorded which). The receptor was isolated from a man aged 18 to 29 in good health. This chain's CDR3 is CASSQDSLAGSTDTQYF.